This is a list of T cell receptor beta chains from one sample in a study of high-grade serous ovarian cancer treatment subgroups. TCRdb keeps only in-frame clones here, not all; method: immunoSEQ multiplex PCR. The sample records under 20,000 clones, about 76% being singletons. The sequenced sample consisted of tumor tissue. The receptors were gathered from a human donor with high-grade serous ovarian cancer. Both conserved end residues are part of each CDR3. D genes are given only for firm matches. Clone size is not always given. Where it is, it says once, few, many or a class for expanded clones.

clone_size	j_call	v_call	d_call	cdr3_aa	cdr3_nt
NA	TRBJ1-1	TRBV7-2	NA	CASSPYTRRDTEAFF	TGTGCCAGCAGCCCCTACACCCGGCGGGACACTGAAGCTTTCTTT
NA	TRBJ2-7	TRBV28	NA	CASTFGSLRQGAREQYF	NA
NA	TRBJ2-3	TRBV6-4	NA	CASSEKTSTDTQYF	TGTGCCAGCAGTGAAAAGACTAGCACAGATACGCAGTATTTT
NA	TRBJ2-6	TRBV25-1	NA	CASRDSLSGANVLTF	TGTGCCTCACGCGACAGCTTATCTGGGGCCAACGTCCTGACTTTC
NA	TRBJ2-1	TRBV19	TRBD1	CASKGQGAYNEQFF	TGTGCCAGTAAAGGACAGGGGGCCTACAATGAGCAGTTCTTC
NA	TRBJ1-6	TRBV5-1	TRBD1	CASSLAGGYSPLHF	TGCGCCAGCAGCTTGGCAGGGGGTTATTCACCCCTCCACTTT
few	TRBJ1-5	TRBV4-2	NA	CASSQDLPTFYQPQHF	TGTGCCAGCAGCCAAGATCTCCCCACCTTTTATCAGCCCCAGCATTTT
NA	TRBJ1-2	TRBV19	NA	CASGGLYGYTF	TGTGCCAGTGGTGGCTTATATGGCTACACCTTC
NA	TRBJ2-1	TRBV4-2	NA	CASSQLAESSYNEQFF	TGTGCCAGCAGCCAATTAGCCGAGAGCTCCTACAATGAGCAGTTCTTC
once	TRBJ2-1	TRBV28	NA	CATTGLSRPSNEQFF	TGTGCCACAACCGGACTCTCTCGCCCGTCCAATGAGCAGTTCTTC
NA	TRBJ1-2	TRBV7-2	NA	CASSHDHKTNYGYTF	TGTGCCAGCAGCCACGACCATAAAACTAACTATGGCTACACCTTC
NA	TRBJ1-5	TRBV19	NA	CASSMPRGGVTNQPQHF	TGTGCCAGTAGTATGCCGAGGGGGGGGGTGACCAATCAGCCCCAGCATTTT
NA	TRBJ2-7	TRBV4-2	NA	CASSQGLEQYF	TGTGCCAGCAGTCAAGGCCTCGAGCAGTACTTC
NA	TRBJ1-5	TRBV5-8	NA	CASSLATQSGSNQPQHF	TGTGCCAGCAGCTTGGCGACACAATCGGGGAGCAATCAGCCCCAGCATTTT
NA	TRBJ2-3	TRBV5-6	NA	CASKKVEGDTQYF	TGTGCCAGCAAGAAAGTTGAGGGGGATACGCAGTATTTT
NA	TRBJ2-5	TRBV2	NA	CASSERGREQETQYF	TGTGCCAGCAGTGAAAGGGGCAGAGAGCAAGAGACCCAGTACTTC
NA	TRBJ2-7	TRBV4-1	NA	CASTLKSGFYEQYF	TGCGCCAGCACTTTAAAATCCGGATTCTACGAGCAGTACTTC
NA	TRBJ1-2	TRBV11-3	NA	CASSQGVKGYTF	TGTGCCAGCAGCCAGGGAGTCAAAGGCTACACCTTC
once	TRBJ2-3	TRBV6-1	NA	CASSSGFGDTQYF	TGTGCCAGCAGTTCAGGTTTTGGAGATACGCAGTATTTT
few	TRBJ1-5	TRBV29-1	NA	CSASDGNQPQHF	TGCAGCGCCTCGGACGGCAATCAGCCCCAGCATTTT
NA	TRBJ1-1	TRBV7-2	NA	CASSLDVGVSTEAFF	TGTGCCAGCAGCTTAGATGTCGGGGTCTCCACTGAAGCTTTCTTT
few	TRBJ2-1	TRBV30	NA	CAWSLYNEQFF	TGTGCCTGGAGTTTGTACAATGAGCAGTTCTTC
NA	TRBJ2-5	TRBV7-3	TRBD2	CASSPGLAAYQETQYF	TGTGCCAGCAGCCCAGGGCTAGCGGCGTACCAAGAGACCCAGTACTTC